This is a list of T cell receptor beta chains from one sample in a study of monozygotic twins with inflammatory bowel disease. For each CDR3 protein, TCRdb gives one entry from its re-call of the 5' RACE reads, without DNA. The sample data list around 450,000 distinct CDR3 sequences. Sequences were obtained from blood. These receptors all stem from a human donor with ulcerative colitis or Crohn's disease, or a healthy co-twin of an affected twin (not recorded which). CDR3s include the opening cysteine and the closing phenylalanine or tryptophan.

TRBV5-5,TRBJ2-7,CASSLRDLSAYEQYF
TRBV20-1,TRBJ1-4,CSADGGDGPTNEKLFF
TRBV30,TRBJ2-7,CAWSGGSYEQYF
TRBV20-1,TRBJ2-7,CSAKRSMGNVRGEQYF
TRBV5-6,TRBJ1-3,CASSLDRLLGGNTIYF
TRBV6-1,TRBJ2-1,CASSPLAGMGNEQFF
TRBV18,TRBJ2-5,CASSPVGRETQYF
TRBV29-1,TRBJ2-3,CSTGMEGGRQYF
TRBV6-1,TRBJ2-7,CAGSELRDEQYF
TRBV5-1,TRBJ2-1,CASSLDGGYNEQFF
TRBV5-5,TRBJ1-5,CASSPSGYDQPQHF
TRBV28,TRBJ2-7,CASSLAARSSYEQYF
TRBV7-2,TRBJ1-4,CASSLGLGTNEKLFF
TRBV3-1,TRBJ2-7,CASSQVRGGEEQYF
TRBV28,TRBJ2-7,CASSTTGGAYEQYF
TRBV5-1,TRBJ1-1,CASSENLNTEAFF
TRBV13,TRBJ1-2,CASSSRTAISGYTF
TRBV5-6,TRBJ2-1,CASSLDVGQAYNEQFF
TRBV7-9,TRBJ2-5,CASSSLGQETQYF
TRBV6-1,TRBJ2-5,CASSRLGTVQETQYF
TRBV10-3,TRBJ1-1,CAISLGGLMTEAFF
TRBV7-3,TRBJ2-7,CASSSPYSYEQYF
TRBV18,TRBJ2-7,CASSPLTSGYEQYF
TRBV6-2/TRBV6-3,TRBJ2-7,CASSYFGLAGADEQYF
TRBV7-3,TRBJ2-1,CASSLGTGVNNEQFF
TRBV6-6,TRBJ2-1,CASSYREDNEQFF
TRBV20-1,TRBJ2-3,CSARGGFTDTQYF
TRBV7-2,TRBJ2-7,CASSQKVGPVPYEQYF
TRBV5-1,TRBJ2-5,CASRDISGGLETQYF
TRBV29-1,TRBJ2-1,CSVADTNNEQFF
TRBV21-1,TRBJ1-1,CASSNGLFTEAFF
TRBV5-1,TRBJ2-3,CASSLGQAATQYF
TRBV19,TRBJ2-7,CASRSPYEQYF
TRBV28,TRBJ2-1,CASSFERNQFF
TRBV6-5,TRBJ2-3,CASSYGASGRVTDTQYF
TRBV4-2,TRBJ1-6,CASSHTGPNSPLHF
TRBV5-1,TRBJ2-4,CASSLSSGGKNIQYF
TRBV11-2,TRBJ1-6,CASSLGAPNSPLHF
TRBV20-1,TRBJ2-1,CSATSGPTSNEQFF
TRBV7-8,TRBJ2-2,CPSSLFELTGELFF
TRBV28,TRBJ2-7,CASSPRDRIGYEQYF
TRBV10-2,TRBJ1-2,CASSGLVDRAF
TRBV12-2,TRBJ1-5,CASRNSGSDRGISNQPQHF
TRBV5-1,TRBJ2-3,CASHAGGPADTQYF
TRBV9,TRBJ2-3,CASSVSSTDTQYF
TRBV20-1,TRBJ2-2,CSAKGLENTGELFF
TRBV5-5,TRBJ2-2,CASHRQEATGELFF
TRBV7-2,TRBJ2-1,CASSLGLAGGISEQFF
TRBV18,TRBJ1-1,CASSPSLGRNTEAFF
TRBV12-3/TRBV12-4,TRBJ2-5,CASSFYREETQYF
TRBV28,TRBJ2-7,CASGLGGRSYEQYF
TRBV2,TRBJ1-2,CASSEGTGSAF
TRBV2,TRBJ2-7,CASSEYREYNEQYF
TRBV10-3,TRBJ1-6,CATHGTGGESPLHF